This TCR beta chain was obtained from a study of blood T cells in healthy people across ages. Findings and limits, study-wide: The donors' CMV status was not determined, possibly confounding changes in expanded clonotypes.

Germline CDR1 SQVTM, CDR2 ANQGSEA. The CDR3 consists of 15 residues. The junction had 11 bases not matched to a gene; V was cut back by 6 bases and J by 2 bases. In this sample, this clonotype turned up a few times. What it recognizes is unknown. The authors ran a second PCR of 7 to 11 cycles using a sample-barcoded 5' primer and a J-beta primer mix. TCRdb recomputed calls from the 5' RACE reads with MiXCR, one row per CDR3 protein. The table lists about a million distinct CDR3 sequences, roughly half of them singletons. The TCR sequence derives from a woman in her sixties or seventies in good health. What was sequenced was blood. The V gene is TRBV29-1, the J gene TRBJ2-3; TRBD2 agrees at 7 bases. The CDR3 nucleotides read TGCAGCGTGGAACCCGGGACTAAAAACACAGATACGCAGTATTTT. It is translated as CSVEPGTKNTDTQYF.